A single sample gave rise to the 13 T cell receptor beta chains below, sequenced in a study of CD8 T cells in ankylosing spondylitis. One entry per CDR3 protein, called by TCRdb with MiXCR from the 5' RACE reads. Here the sample spans 180,000 or so distinct CDR3 sequences, around 10% being singletons. The material sequenced was blood, either unsorted or a sorted T cell fraction (not recorded which). The receptors were sampled from a male donor with ankylosing spondylitis or in good health (not recorded which).

This clonotype was recorded at least ten times. The V gene is TRBV5-1, the J gene TRBJ2-1; TRBD2 aligns across 8 bases. Losses at the gene ends were 0 bases for V and 5 bases for J; bases not matched to a gene: 4. This CDR3 is 15 amino acids long. Germline CDR1 SGHRS, CDR2 YFSETQ. The CDR3 spells CASSLDTGGHNEQFF. CDR3 nucleotides: TGCGCCAGCAGCTTGGATACGGGAGGGCACAATGAGCAGTTCTTC.

This clonotype has only a few counts. The J gene is TRBJ2-4, the V gene TRBV7-2, with a possible D match to TRBD2 (5 bases). Trimming shortened V by 2 bases and J by 3 bases, and 8 bases separated the two germline ends. The CDR3 consists of 14 residues. Germline V lookup: CDR1 SGHTA, CDR2 FQGNSA. The DNA of the CDR3 is TGTGCCAGCAGCTTACTGGGAGTCAAAAACATTCAGTACTTC. Its translation: CASSLLGVKNIQYF.

About this clonotype: A much more abundant neighbour one base away suggests this may be a read error. The rearrangement links TRBV4-3 to TRBJ1-4, with 10 nucleotides matching TRBD1. The ends lost 4 bases at V and 5 bases at J; junction bases unmatched: 4. Germline V lookup: CDR1 LGHNA, CDR2 YSLEER. This CDR3 spans 15 amino acids. Here the CDR3 DNA reads TGCGCCAGCAGCCGAGGACAGGGGGGGAATGAAAAACTGTTTTTT. It codes for CASSRGQGGNEKLFF.

This clonotype has at least ten counts. The genes are TRBV10-1 and TRBJ2-3, with 13 bases lining up with TRBD2. The germline CDR1 and CDR2 sequences are WNHNN and SYGVQD (reference sequence). The CDR3 loop spans 16 amino acids. J lost 8 bases, V lost 4 bases, and 9 bases had no gene match. CDR3 coding DNA: TGCGCCAGCAGTGTTGGGACTAGCGGGACGGGGGGTACGCAGTATTTT. This translates into CASSVGTSGTGGTQYF.

The chain links TRBV6-2 or TRBV6-3 to TRBJ2-5; TRBD2 might be the D (6 bases). Looked up from germline, CDR1 is MNHEY and CDR2 is SVGEGT. With 2 bases removed from V and 11 bases from J, the gap between germline ends came to 15 bases. This CDR3 comprises 13 residues. This CDR3 is CASSYGTGGFQYF. The DNA of the CDR3 is TGTGCCAGCAGTTACGGGACTGGCGGTTTTCAGTACTTC.

This clonotype was observed a handful of times. The chain couples TRBV7-2 to TRBJ2-7; 11 nucleotides line up with TRBD2. CDR1 is SGHTA, CDR2 FQGNSA, per germline. The CDR3 spans 16 residues. V was clipped by 5 bases and J by 2 bases; unmatched bases: 8. CDR3 bases: TGTGCCAGCAGCGAAGGTAGCGGGGGGGCTGCCTACGAGCAGTACTTC. Translated: CASSEGSGGAAYEQYF.

This clonotype appeared many times. The chain joins TRBV12-1 to TRBJ1-5. TRBV12-1 is noted as a pseudogene. The CDR3 is 17 residues long. The CDR3 sequence is CASSSEGLKGSNQPQHF. CDR3 in DNA: TGTGCCAGCAGCTCGGAGGGCCTAAAAGGGAGCAATCAGCCCCAGCATTTT.

This chain joins TRBV5-1 and TRBJ2-1, with 12 bases identical to TRBD2. Losses at the gene ends were 4 bases for V and 10 bases for J; bases not matched to a gene: 9. Per germline, CDR1 SGHRS and CDR2 YFSETQ. The CDR3 length is 15 residues. The CDR3 DNA reads TGCGCCAGCAGCCCTCGACTAGCGGGAGATGAGGAGCAGTTCTTC. As protein: CASSPRLAGDEEQFF.

This clonotype was seen a few times. The CDR3 region is CASSPPPSGGQNEQFF. The CDR3 DNA follows: TGTGCCAGCTCACCACCGCCATCGGGGGGGCAAAATGAGCAGTTCTTC. The chain combines TRBV18 with TRBJ2-1; 8 bases are shared with TRBD2. This CDR3 is 16 amino acids long. J lost 7 bases, V lost 0 bases, and 8 bases had no gene match. CDR1 is KGHSH and CDR2 is LQKENI in the germline V gene.

The table lists this clonotype with a few counts. This chain joins TRBV14 and TRBJ2-3; D is undetermined. Germline V CDR1 and CDR2: SGHDN, FVKESK. Trimming removed 1 base at V and 5 bases at J, with 4 bases between. CDR3 length: 12 amino acids. CDR3 DNA: TGTGCCAGCAGCCAAGTAAGAGATACGCAGTATTTT. It is translated as CASSQVRDTQYF. The full variable domain, in which reference TRBV14 and TRBJ2-3 provide the parts outside the CDR3, is EAGVTQFPSHSVIEKGQTVTLRCDPISGHDNLYWYRRVMGKEIKFLLHFVKESKQDESGMPNNRFLAERTGGTYSTLKVQPAELEDSGVYFCASSQVRDTQYFGPGTRLTVL.

This clonotype appeared a few times. V and J are TRBV6-6 and TRBJ2-5, with D possibly matching TRBD2 (5 bases). The length of the CDR3 is 13 residues. Trimming left V 7 bases short and J 5 bases short, with 14 bases between. The germline gives CDR1 MNHNY, CDR2 SVGAGI (reference sequence). CDR3 amino acids: CASTPSPHETQYF. The CDR3 region has the DNA TGTGCCAGCACCCCTAGCCCGCACGAGACCCAGTACTTC.

This clonotype was observed at least ten times. The chain links TRBV6-1 to TRBJ2-7, with D perhaps matching TRBD1 (5 bases). The CDR3 extends over 18 amino acids. Trimming cost V 3 bases and J 2 bases, with 23 bases left between them. Germline V gene sequence: CDR1 MNHNS, CDR2 SASEGT. The CDR3: CASSDGIGMTAITYEQYF. The CDR3 nucleotides read TGTGCCAGCAGTGATGGAATAGGAATGACAGCTATAACCTACGAGCAGTACTTC.

This clonotype was observed a few times. V gene TRBV5-1 combines with J gene TRBJ2-2; D is perhaps TRBD2 (5 bases). CDR1 and CDR2 from the germline V gene are SGHRS and YFSETQ. Trimming removed 4 bases from V and 0 bases from J, with 10 bases in between. This CDR3 spans 15 amino acids. CDR3 sequence (DNA): TGCGCCAGCAGCAGTAGCGTCCCGAACACCGGGGAGCTGTTTTTT. Protein: CASSSSVPNTGELFF. Drawing the rest from reference TRBV5-1 and TRBJ2-2, the complete variable domain is KAGVTQTPRYLIKTRGQQVTLSCSPISGHRSVSWYQQTPGQGLQFLFEYFSETQRNKGNFPGRFSGRQFSNSRSEMNVSTLELGDSALYLCASSSSVPNTGELFFGEGSRLTVL.